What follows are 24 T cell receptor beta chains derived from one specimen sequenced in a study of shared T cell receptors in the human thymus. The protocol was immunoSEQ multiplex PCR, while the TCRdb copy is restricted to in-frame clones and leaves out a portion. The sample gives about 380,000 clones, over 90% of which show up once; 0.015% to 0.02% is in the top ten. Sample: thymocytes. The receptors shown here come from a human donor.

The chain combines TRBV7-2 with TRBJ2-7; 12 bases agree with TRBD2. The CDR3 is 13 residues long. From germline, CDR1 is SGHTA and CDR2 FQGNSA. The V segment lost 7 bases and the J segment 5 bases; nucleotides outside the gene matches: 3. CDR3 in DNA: TGTGCCAGCACTCGGACTAGCGGGGACGAGCAGTACTTC. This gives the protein CASTRTSGDEQYF. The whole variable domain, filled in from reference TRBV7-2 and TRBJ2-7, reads GAGVSQSPSNKVTEKGKDVELRCDPISGHTALYWYRQSLGQGLEFLIYFQGNSAPDKSGLPSDRFSAERTGGSVSTLTIQRTQQEDSAVYLCASTRTSGDEQYFGPGTRLTVT.

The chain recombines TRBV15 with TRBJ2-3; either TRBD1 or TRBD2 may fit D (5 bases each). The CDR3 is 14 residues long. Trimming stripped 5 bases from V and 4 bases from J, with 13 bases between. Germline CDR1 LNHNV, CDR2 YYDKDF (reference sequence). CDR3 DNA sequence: TGTGCCACCAGCTGGACTCTGACAGCAGATACGCAGTATTTT. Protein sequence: CATSWTLTADTQYF.

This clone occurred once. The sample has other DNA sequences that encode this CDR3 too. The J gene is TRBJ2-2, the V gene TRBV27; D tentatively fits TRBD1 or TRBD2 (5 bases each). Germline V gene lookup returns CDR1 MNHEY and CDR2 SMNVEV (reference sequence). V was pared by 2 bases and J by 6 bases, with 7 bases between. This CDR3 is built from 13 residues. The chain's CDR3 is CASSLGGAGELFF. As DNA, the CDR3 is TGTGCCAGCAGTTTAGGGGGAGCCGGGGAGCTGTTTTTT.

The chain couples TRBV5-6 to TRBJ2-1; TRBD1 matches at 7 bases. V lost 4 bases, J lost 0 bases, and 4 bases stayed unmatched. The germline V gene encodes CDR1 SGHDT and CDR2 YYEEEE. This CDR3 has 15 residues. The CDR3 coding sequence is TGTGCCAGCAGCGCTGGACAGGACTCCTACAATGAGCAGTTCTTC. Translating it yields CASSAGQDSYNEQFF. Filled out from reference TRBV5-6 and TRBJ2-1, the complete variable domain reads DAGVTQSPTHLIKTRGQQVTLRCSPKSGHDTVSWYQQALGQGPQFIFQYYEEEERQRGNFPDRFSGHQFPNYSSELNVNALLLGDSALYLCASSAGQDSYNEQFFGPGTRLTVL.

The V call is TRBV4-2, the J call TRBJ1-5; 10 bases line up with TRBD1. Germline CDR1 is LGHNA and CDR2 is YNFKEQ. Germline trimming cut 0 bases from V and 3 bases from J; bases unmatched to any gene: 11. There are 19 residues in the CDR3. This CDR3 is CASSQDHAGTGEINQPQHF. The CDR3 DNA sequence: TGTGCCAGCAGCCAAGATCACGCCGGGACAGGGGAGATCAATCAGCCCCAGCATTTT.

CDR3 region: CAWDRLAPYEQYF. DNA for the CDR3: TGTGCCTGGGATAGGTTGGCACCCTACGAGCAGTACTTC. The chain links TRBV30 to TRBJ2-7, with D unresolved. Per the germline V gene, CDR1 is GTSNPN and CDR2 is SVGIG (reference sequence). Trimming shortened V by 5 bases and J by 2 bases, and 13 bases separated the two germline ends. The CDR3 runs to 13 residues.

Here the CDR3 reads CASSQEEVRTNGYTF. CDR3 DNA sequence: TGTGCCAGCAGCCAAGAAGAAGTCAGGACAAATGGCTACACCTTC. This chain connects TRBV14 to TRBJ1-2; possible D gene TRBD1, 5 bases. This CDR3 is 15 amino acids long. Per the germline V gene, CDR1 is SGHDN and CDR2 is FVKESK. The V gene lost 0 bases and the J gene lost 6 bases, with 14 bases spanning the gap.

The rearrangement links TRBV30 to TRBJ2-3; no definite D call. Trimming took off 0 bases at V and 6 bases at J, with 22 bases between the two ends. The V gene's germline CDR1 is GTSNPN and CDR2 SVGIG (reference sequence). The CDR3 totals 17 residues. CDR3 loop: CAWSVPHPMKRSDTQYF. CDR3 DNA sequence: TGTGCCTGGAGTGTACCCCACCCCATGAAACGGTCGGATACGCAGTATTTT. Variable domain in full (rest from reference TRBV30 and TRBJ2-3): SQTIHQWPATLVQPVGSPLSLECTVEGTSNPNLYWYRQAAGRGLQLLFYSVGIGQISSEVPQNLSASRPQDRQFILSSKKLLLSDSGFYLCAWSVPHPMKRSDTQYFGPGTRLTVL.

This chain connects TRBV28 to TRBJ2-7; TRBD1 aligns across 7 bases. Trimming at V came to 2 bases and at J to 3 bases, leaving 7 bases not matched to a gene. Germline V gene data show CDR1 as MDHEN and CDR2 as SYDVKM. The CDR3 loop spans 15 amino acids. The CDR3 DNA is TGTGCCAGCAGTTTAATATCAGGGGGTGACTACGAGCAGTACTTC. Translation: CASSLISGGDYEQYF.

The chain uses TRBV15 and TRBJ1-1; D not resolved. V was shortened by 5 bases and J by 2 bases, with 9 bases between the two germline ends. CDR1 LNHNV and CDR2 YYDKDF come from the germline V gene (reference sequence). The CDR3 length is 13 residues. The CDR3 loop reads CATSPRSNTEAFF. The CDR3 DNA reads TGTGCCACCAGCCCTCGTTCTAACACTGAAGCTTTCTTT.

CDR3: CASSLVKGLARDTQYF. The CDR3 coding sequence is TGCGCCAGCAGCTTGGTTAAAGGACTAGCCAGGGATACGCAGTATTTT. The chain combines TRBV5-1 with TRBJ2-3; 8 positions match TRBD2. The V gene end was trimmed by 0 bases and the J gene end by 6 bases; junction bases not matched to a gene: 9. CDR3 length: 16 amino acids. From germline, CDR1 is SGHRS and CDR2 YFSETQ.

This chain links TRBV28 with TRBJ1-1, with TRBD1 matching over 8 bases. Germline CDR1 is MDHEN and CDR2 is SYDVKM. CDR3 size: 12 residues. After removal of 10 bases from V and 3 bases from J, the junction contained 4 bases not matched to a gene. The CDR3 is CATGGGDTEAFF. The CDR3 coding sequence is TGTGCCACAGGGGGCGGGGACACTGAAGCTTTCTTT. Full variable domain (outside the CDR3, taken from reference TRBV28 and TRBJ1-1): DVKVTQSSRYLVKRTGEKVFLECVQDMDHENMFWYRQDPGLGLRLIYFSYDVKMKEKGDIPEGYSVSREKKERFSLILESASTNQTSMYLCATGGGDTEAFFGQGTRLTVV.

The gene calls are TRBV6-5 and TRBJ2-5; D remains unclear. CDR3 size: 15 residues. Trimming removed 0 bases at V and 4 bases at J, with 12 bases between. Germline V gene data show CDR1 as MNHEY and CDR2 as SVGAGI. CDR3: CASSYSGSSTETQYF. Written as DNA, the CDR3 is TGTGCCAGCAGTTACTCGGGGTCGAGCACAGAGACCCAGTACTTC.

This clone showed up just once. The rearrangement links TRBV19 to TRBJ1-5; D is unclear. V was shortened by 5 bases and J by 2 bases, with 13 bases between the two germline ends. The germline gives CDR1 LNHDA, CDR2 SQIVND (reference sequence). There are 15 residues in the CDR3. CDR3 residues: CASSERGRGNQPQHF. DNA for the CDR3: TGTGCCAGTAGTGAGCGAGGGAGGGGCAATCAGCCCCAGCATTTT.

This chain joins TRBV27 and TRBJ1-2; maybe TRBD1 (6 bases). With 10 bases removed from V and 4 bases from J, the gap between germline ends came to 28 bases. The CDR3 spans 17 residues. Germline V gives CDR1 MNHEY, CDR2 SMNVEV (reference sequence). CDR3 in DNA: TGTGCCACTTACCCTTCCTCGGCCAGGGACAAATTCTATGGCTACACCTTC. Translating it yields CATYPSSARDKFYGYTF.

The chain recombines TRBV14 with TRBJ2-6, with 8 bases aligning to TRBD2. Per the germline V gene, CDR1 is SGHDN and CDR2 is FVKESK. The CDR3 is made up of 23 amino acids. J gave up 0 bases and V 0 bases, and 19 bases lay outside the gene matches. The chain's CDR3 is CASSQEEKLPRAGLGSGANVLTF. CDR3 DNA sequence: TGTGCCAGCAGCCAAGAAGAAAAACTACCAAGGGCGGGACTAGGCTCTGGGGCCAACGTCCTGACTTTC.

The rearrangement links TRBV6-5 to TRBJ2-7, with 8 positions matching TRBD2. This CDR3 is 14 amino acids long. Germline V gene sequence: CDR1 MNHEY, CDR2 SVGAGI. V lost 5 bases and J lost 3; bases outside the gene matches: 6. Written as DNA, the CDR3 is TGTGCCAGCAGTCCCGGGGGGGGCGGCTACGAGCAGTACTTC. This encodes CASSPGGGGYEQYF.

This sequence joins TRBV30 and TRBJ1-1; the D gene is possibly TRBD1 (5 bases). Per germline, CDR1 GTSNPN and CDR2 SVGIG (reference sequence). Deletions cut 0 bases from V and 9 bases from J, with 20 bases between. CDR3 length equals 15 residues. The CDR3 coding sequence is TGTGCCTGGAGTGTAAAGAGGCAGATGGGGGGAAAAGCTTTCTTT. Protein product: CAWSVKRQMGGKAFF.

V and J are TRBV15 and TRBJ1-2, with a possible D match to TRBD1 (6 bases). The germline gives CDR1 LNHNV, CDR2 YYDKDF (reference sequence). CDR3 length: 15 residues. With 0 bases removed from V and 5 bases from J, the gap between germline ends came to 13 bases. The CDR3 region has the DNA TGTGCCACCAGCAGAGAATCGGCAGGGGAGTATGGCTACACCTTC. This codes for CATSRESAGEYGYTF.

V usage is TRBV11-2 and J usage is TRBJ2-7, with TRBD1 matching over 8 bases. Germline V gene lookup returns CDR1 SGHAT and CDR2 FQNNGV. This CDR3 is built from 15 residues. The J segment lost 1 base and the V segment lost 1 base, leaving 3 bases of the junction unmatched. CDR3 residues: CASSLVGTGSYEQYF. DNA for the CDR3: TGTGCCAGCAGCTTAGTTGGGACAGGATCCTACGAGCAGTACTTC.

The DNA of the CDR3 is TGTGCCAGCTCACCAAAGGTGTCGGCCCGGGGCGGGGGCGAGACTGAAGCTTTCTTT. Translated: CASSPKVSARGGGETEAFF. The chain employs TRBV18 and TRBJ1-1, with D maybe TRBD1 (6 bases). The germline V and J ends were trimmed by 2 bases and 5 bases, with 27 bases remaining between them. Looked up from germline, CDR1 is KGHSH and CDR2 is LQKENI. This CDR3 has 19 residues.

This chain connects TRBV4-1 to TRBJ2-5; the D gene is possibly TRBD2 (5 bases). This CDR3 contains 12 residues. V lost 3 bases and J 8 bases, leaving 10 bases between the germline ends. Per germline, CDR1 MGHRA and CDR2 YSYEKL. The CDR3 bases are TGCGCCAGCAGCCAGGACTGGGGAACCCAGTACTTC. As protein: CASSQDWGTQYF.

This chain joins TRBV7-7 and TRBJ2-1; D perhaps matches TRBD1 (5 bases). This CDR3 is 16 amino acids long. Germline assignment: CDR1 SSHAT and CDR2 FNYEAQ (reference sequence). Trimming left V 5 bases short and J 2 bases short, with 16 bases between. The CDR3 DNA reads TGTGCCAGCAGCCCGTTACTACAGGTACCCTACAATGAGCAGTTCTTC. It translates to CASSPLLQVPYNEQFF.

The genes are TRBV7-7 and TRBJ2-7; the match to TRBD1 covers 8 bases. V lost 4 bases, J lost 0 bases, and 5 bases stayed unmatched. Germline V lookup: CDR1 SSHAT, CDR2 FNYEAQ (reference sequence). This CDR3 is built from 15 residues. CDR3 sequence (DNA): TGTGCCAGCAGCTCGGACAGGGCCGACTCCTACGAGCAGTACTTC. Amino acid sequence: CASSSDRADSYEQYF.